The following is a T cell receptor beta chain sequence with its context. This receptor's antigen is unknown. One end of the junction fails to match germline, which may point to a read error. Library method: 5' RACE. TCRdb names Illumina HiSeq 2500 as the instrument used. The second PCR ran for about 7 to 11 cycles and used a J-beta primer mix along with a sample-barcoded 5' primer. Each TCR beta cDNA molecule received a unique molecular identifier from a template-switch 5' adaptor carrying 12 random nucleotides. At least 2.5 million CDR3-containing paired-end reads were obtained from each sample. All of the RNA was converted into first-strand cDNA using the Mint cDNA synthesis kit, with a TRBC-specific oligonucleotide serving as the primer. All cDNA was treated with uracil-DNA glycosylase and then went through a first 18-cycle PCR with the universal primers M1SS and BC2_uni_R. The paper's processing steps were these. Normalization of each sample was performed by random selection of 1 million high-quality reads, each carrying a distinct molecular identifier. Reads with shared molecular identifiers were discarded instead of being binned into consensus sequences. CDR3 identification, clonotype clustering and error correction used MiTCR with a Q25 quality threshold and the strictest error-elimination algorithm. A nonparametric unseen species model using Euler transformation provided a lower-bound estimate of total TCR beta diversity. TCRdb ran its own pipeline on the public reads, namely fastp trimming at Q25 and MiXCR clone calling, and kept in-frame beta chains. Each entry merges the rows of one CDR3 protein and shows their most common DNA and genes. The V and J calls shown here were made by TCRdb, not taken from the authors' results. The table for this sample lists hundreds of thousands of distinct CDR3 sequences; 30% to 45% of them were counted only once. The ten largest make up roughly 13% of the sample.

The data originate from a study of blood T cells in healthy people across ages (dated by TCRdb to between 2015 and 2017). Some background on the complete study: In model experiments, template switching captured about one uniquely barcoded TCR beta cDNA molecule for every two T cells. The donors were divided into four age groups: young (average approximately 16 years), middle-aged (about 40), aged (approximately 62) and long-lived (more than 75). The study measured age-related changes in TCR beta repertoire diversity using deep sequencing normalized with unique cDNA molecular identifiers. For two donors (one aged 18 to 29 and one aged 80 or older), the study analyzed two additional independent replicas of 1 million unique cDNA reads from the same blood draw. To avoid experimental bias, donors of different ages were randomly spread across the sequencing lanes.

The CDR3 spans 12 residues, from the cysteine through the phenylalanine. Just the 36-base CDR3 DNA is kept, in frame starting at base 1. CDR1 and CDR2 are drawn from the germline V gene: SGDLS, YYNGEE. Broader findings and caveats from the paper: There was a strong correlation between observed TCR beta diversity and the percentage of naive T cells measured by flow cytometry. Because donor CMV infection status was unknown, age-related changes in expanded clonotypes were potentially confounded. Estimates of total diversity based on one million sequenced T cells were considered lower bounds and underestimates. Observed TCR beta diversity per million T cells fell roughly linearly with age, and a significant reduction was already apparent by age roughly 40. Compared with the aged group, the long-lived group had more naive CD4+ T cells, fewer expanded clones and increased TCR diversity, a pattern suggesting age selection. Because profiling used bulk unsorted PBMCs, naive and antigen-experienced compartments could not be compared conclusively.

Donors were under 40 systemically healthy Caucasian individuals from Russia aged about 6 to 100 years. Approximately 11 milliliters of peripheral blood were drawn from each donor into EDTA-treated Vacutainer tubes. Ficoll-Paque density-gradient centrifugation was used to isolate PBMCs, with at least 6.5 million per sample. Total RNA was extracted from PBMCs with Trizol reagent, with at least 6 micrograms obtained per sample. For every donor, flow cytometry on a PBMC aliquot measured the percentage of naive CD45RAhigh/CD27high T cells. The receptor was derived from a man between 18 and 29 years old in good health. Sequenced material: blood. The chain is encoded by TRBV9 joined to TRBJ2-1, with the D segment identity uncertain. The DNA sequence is TGTGCCAGCAGCGTCTCAAACAATGGGCAGTTCTTC. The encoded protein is CASSVSNNGQFF.